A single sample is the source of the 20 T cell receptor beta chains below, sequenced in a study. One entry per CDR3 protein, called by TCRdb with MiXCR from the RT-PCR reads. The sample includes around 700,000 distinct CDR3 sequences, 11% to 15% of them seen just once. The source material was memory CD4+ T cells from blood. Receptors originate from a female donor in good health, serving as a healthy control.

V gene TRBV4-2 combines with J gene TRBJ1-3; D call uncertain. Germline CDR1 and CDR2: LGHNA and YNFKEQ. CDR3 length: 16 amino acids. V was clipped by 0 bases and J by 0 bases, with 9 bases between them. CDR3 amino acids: CASSQEFVYSGNTIYF. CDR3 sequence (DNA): TGTGCCAGCAGCCAAGAATTTGTTTACTCTGGAAACACCATATATTTT.

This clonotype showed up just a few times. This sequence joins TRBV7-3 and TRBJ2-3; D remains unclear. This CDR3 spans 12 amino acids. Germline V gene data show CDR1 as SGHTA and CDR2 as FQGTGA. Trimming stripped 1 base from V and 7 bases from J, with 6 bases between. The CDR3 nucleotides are TGTGCCAGCAGCTTAAACTCTAATACGCAGTATTTT. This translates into CASSLNSNTQYF.

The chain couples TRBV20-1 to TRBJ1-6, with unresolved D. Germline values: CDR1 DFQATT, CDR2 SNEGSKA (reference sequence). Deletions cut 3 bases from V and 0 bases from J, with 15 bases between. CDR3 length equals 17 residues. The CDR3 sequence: CSASRAREGSYNSPLHF. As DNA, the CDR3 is TGCAGTGCTAGTAGGGCGAGGGAGGGCTCCTATAATTCACCCCTCCACTTT.

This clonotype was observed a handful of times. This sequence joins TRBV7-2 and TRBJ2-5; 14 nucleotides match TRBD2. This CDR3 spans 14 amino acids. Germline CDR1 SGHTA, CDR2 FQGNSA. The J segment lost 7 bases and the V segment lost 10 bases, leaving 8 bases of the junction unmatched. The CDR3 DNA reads TGTGCCACCGCCGGGACTAGCGGGAGTGGGACCCAGTACTTC. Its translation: CATAGTSGSGTQYF.

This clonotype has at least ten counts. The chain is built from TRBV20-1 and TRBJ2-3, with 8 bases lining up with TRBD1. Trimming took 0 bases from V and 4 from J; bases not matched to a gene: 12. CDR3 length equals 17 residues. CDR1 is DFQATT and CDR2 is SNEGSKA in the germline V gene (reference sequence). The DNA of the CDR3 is TGCAGTGCTAGAGATCGGCGACGGACAGGGTTTCCAGATACGCAGTATTTT. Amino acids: CSARDRRRTGFPDTQYF.

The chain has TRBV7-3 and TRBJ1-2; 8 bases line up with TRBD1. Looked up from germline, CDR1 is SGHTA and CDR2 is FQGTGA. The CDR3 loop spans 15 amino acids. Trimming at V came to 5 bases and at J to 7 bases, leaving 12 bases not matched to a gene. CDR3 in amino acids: CASSGLPTGEGGYTF. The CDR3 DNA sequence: TGTGCCAGCAGCGGTCTACCGACAGGGGAAGGTGGCTACACCTTC.

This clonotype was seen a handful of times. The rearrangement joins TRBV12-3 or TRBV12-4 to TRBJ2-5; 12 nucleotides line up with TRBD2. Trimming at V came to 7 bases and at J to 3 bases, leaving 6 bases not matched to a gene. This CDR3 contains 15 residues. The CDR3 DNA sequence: TGTGCCAGCACCTACCGGACTAGCGGGGAAGAGACCCAGTACTTC. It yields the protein CASTYRTSGEETQYF.

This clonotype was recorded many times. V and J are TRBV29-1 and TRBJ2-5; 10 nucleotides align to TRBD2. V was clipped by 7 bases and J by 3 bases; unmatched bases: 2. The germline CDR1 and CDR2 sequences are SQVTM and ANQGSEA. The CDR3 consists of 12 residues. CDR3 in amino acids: CSATSGKETQYF. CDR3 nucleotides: TGCAGCGCCACTAGCGGGAAAGAGACCCAGTACTTC.

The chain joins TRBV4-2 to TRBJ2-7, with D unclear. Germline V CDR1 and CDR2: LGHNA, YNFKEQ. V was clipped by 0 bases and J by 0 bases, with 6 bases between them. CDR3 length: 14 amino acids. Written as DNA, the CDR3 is TGTGCCAGCAGCCAAGAGTTTAGCTCCTACGAGCAGTACTTC. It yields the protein CASSQEFSSYEQYF.

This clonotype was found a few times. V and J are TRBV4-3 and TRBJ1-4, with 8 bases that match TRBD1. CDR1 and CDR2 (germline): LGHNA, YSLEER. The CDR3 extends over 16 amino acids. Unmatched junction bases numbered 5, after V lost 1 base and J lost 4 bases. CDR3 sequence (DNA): TGCGCCAGCAGCCAAGCGGGGGGACAGGATAATGAAAAACTGTTTTTT. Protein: CASSQAGGQDNEKLFF.

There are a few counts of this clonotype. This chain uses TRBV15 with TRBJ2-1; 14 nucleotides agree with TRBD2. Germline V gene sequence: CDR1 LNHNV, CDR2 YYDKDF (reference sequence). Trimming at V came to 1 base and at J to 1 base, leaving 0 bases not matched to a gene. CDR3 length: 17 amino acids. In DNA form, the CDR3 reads TGTGCCACCAGCAGAGGACTAGCGGGAGGGTCCTACAATGAGCAGTTCTTC. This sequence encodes CATSRGLAGGSYNEQFF.

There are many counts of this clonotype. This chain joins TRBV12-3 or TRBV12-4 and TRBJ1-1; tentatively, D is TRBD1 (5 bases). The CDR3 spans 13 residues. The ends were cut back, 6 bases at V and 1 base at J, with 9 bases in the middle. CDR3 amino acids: CASSSTANTEAFF. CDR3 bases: TGTGCCAGCAGCTCGACAGCGAACACTGAAGCTTTCTTT.

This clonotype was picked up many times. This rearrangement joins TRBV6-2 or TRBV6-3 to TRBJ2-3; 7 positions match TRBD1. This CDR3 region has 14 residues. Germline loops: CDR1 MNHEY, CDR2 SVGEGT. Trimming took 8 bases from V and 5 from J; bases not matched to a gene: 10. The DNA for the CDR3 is TGTGCCAGCTCTTGGCGGACAGGCGGAGATACGCAGTATTTT. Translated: CASSWRTGGDTQYF.

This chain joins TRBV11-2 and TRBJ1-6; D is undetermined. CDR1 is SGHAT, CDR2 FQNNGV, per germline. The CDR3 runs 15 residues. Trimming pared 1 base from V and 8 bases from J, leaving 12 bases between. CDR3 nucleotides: TGTGCCAGCAGCTTAGGCGTGACCGCGCATTCACCCCTCCACTTT. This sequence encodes CASSLGVTAHSPLHF.

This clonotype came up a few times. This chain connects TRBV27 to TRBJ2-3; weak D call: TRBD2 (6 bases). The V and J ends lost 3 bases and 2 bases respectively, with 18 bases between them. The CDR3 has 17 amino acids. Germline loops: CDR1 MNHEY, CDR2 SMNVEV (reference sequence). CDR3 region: CASSFPPFGGYTDTQYF. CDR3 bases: TGTGCCAGCAGTTTTCCTCCCTTCGGGGGATACACAGATACGCAGTATTTT.

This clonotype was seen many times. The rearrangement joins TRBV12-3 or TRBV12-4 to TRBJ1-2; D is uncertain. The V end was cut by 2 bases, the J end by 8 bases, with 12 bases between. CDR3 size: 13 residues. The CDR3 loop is CASSLTVSVGYTF. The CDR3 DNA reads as TGTGCCAGCAGTTTAACAGTATCGGTCGGCTACACCTTC.

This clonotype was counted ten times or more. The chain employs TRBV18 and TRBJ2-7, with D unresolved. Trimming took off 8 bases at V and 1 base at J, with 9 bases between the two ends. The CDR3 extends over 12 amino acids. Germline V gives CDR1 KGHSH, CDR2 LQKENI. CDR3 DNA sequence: TGTGCCAGCAGCCCCGGTTCCTACGAGCAGTACTTC. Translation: CASSPGSYEQYF.

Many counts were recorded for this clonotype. This CDR3 is CSARDRRTGGTEAFF. The CDR3 nucleotides read TGCAGTGCTAGAGATCGGAGGACAGGGGGCACTGAAGCTTTCTTT. The V call is TRBV20-1, the J call TRBJ1-1; 10 nucleotides agree with TRBD1. With V trimmed by 0 bases and J by 4 bases, 5 bases remained unmatched. CDR1 and CDR2 (germline): DFQATT, SNEGSKA (reference sequence). The CDR3 length is 15 residues.

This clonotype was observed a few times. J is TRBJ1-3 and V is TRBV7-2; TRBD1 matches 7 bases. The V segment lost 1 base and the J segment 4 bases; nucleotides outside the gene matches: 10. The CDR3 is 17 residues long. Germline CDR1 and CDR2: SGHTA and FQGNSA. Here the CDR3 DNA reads TGTGCCAGCAGCTTAGGCCCGACAGGGAACTCCGGAAACACCATATATTTT. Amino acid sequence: CASSLGPTGNSGNTIYF.

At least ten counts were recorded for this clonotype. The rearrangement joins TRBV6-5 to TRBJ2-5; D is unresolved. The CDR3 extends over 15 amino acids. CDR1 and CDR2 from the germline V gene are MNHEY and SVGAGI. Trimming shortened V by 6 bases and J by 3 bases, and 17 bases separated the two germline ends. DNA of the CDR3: TGTGCCAGCAGGTATTCTCGGACGGTGGAAGAGACCCAGTACTTC. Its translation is CASRYSRTVEETQYF.